These T cell receptor beta chains were read from a single sample in a study of blood T cell repertoires in COVID-19. Here immunoSEQ multiplex PCR was the method, and the copy in TCRdb shows in-frame clones only, minus some. The sample consists of over 45,000 clones, approximately 89% of them appearing once. The sample consisted of peripheral blood. Receptors were obtained from a woman at least 80 years old with acute or convalescent COVID-19. Each CDR3 is given with its conserved first and last residue. D genes are given only for firm matches. Expanded clones are given a class, and other clones once, few, many or no size at all.

J gene: TRBJ2-4; V gene: TRBV4-1; clone size: few; D gene: NA; CDR3 protein: CASSRGDSTDGIQYF; CDR3 DNA: TGCGCCAGCAGCCGTGGGGACTCCACCGACGGCATTCAGTACTTC
J gene: TRBJ2-3; V gene: TRBV18; clone size: NA; D gene: TRBD1; CDR3 protein: CASSPGQDADTQYF; CDR3 DNA: TGTGCCAGCTCACCCGGACAGGATGCAGATACGCAGTATTTT
J gene: TRBJ1-3; V gene: TRBV18; clone size: NA; D gene: NA; CDR3 protein: CASSPIQAPSGNTIYF; CDR3 DNA: TGTGCCAGCTCACCAATCCAGGCCCCCTCTGGAAACACCATATATTTT
J gene: TRBJ2-2; V gene: TRBV27; clone size: NA; D gene: TRBD2; CDR3 protein: CASSSSGGAFGELFF; CDR3 DNA: TGTGCCAGCAGTTCGAGCGGGGGGGCTTTCGGGGAGCTGTTTTTT
J gene: TRBJ2-3; V gene: TRBV5-1; clone size: NA; D gene: NA; CDR3 protein: CASSLGWGQDTQYF; CDR3 DNA: TGCGCCAGCAGCCTGGGCTGGGGGCAGGATACGCAGTATTTT
J gene: TRBJ2-2; V gene: TRBV11-3; clone size: NA; D gene: NA; CDR3 protein: CASSLGGQNTGELFF; CDR3 DNA: TGTGCCAGCAGCTTAGGGGGACAGAACACCGGGGAGCTGTTTTTT
J gene: TRBJ1-5; V gene: TRBV15; clone size: once; D gene: NA; CDR3 protein: CATSRDLAGGLQPQHF; CDR3 DNA: TGTGCCACCAGCAGAGATCTCGCGGGAGGGCTTCAGCCCCAGCATTTT
J gene: TRBJ1-1; V gene: TRBV6-2/TRBV6-3; clone size: NA; D gene: NA; CDR3 protein: CASSSDKTAEAFF; CDR3 DNA: TGTGCCAGCAGTTCGGACAAGACCGCTGAAGCTTTCTTT
J gene: TRBJ2-3; V gene: TRBV5-1; clone size: NA; D gene: TRBD2; CDR3 protein: CASSPGLAGAFTDTQYF; CDR3 DNA: TGCGCCAGCAGCCCAGGACTAGCGGGGGCCTTCACAGATACGCAGTATTTT
J gene: TRBJ1-1; V gene: TRBV29-1; clone size: NA; D gene: TRBD1; CDR3 protein: CSVRQGGNTEAFF; CDR3 DNA: TGCAGCGTGCGACAGGGAGGGAACACTGAAGCTTTCTTT
J gene: TRBJ2-1; V gene: TRBV6-6; clone size: NA; D gene: NA; CDR3 protein: CASSLEGGEQFF; CDR3 DNA: TGTGCCAGCAGTTTGGAGGGAGGTGAGCAGTTCTTC
J gene: TRBJ2-5; V gene: TRBV19; clone size: few; D gene: TRBD2; CDR3 protein: CASSTQRGETQYF; CDR3 DNA: TGTGCCAGTAGTACCCAGCGGGGGGAGACCCAGTACTTC
J gene: TRBJ1-1; V gene: TRBV30; clone size: NA; D gene: NA; CDR3 protein: CAWSLISRAPSTEAFF; CDR3 DNA: TGTGCCTGGAGCTTAATATCCAGGGCGCCGAGCACTGAAGCTTTCTTT
J gene: TRBJ2-6; V gene: TRBV5-1; clone size: NA; D gene: TRBD1; CDR3 protein: CASSLDRLTRGANVLTF; CDR3 DNA: TGCGCCAGCAGCCTGGACAGGTTGACGCGTGGGGCCAACGTCCTGACTTTC
J gene: TRBJ1-6; V gene: TRBV7-2; clone size: NA; D gene: NA; CDR3 protein: CASSLQDRSSYNSPLHF; CDR3 DNA: TGTGCCAGCAGCTTACAAGACAGGAGCTCCTATAATTCACCCCTCCACTTT
J gene: TRBJ1-2; V gene: TRBV7-9; clone size: NA; D gene: NA; CDR3 protein: CASSPGTSLQVNYGYTF; CDR3 DNA: TGTGCCAGCAGCCCAGGGACATCCCTCCAAGTTAACTATGGCTACACCTTC
J gene: TRBJ2-5; V gene: TRBV5-1; clone size: NA; D gene: TRBD2; CDR3 protein: CASSRQGLAGGQETQYF; CDR3 DNA: TGCGCCAGCAGCCGGCAGGGACTAGCGGGGGGGCAAGAGACCCAGTACTTC
J gene: TRBJ2-2; V gene: TRBV5-5; clone size: once; D gene: TRBD2; CDR3 protein: CASSFGLAGLSGELFF; CDR3 DNA: TGTGCCAGCAGCTTTGGACTAGCGGGGCTCTCCGGGGAGCTGTTTTTT
J gene: TRBJ1-1; V gene: TRBV20-1; clone size: few; D gene: NA; CDR3 protein: CSARLLEAFF; CDR3 DNA: TGCAGTGCTAGGTTACTTGAAGCTTTCTTT
J gene: TRBJ1-5; V gene: TRBV7-2; clone size: NA; D gene: NA; CDR3 protein: CASSLMSQPQHF; CDR3 DNA: TGTGCCAGCAGCCTAATGAGTCAGCCCCAGCATTTT
J gene: TRBJ2-5; V gene: TRBV19; clone size: once; D gene: TRBD2; CDR3 protein: CASSSWTSGGPETQYF; CDR3 DNA: TGTGCCAGTAGTTCATGGACTAGCGGGGGACCAGAGACCCAGTACTTC
J gene: TRBJ2-1; V gene: TRBV2; clone size: NA; D gene: NA; CDR3 protein: CASRLLTINEQFF; CDR3 DNA: TGTGCCAGCAGACTCCTGACTATAAATGAGCAGTTCTTC
J gene: TRBJ1-1; V gene: TRBV11-3; clone size: NA; D gene: TRBD1; CDR3 protein: CASSIDRDTEAFF; CDR3 DNA: TGTGCCAGCAGCATCGACAGGGACACTGAAGCTTTCTTT
J gene: TRBJ1-1; V gene: TRBV19; clone size: NA; D gene: NA; CDR3 protein: CASINTGMGNTEAFF; CDR3 DNA: TGTGCCAGTATTAACACGGGGATGGGGAACACTGAAGCTTTCTTT
J gene: TRBJ1-5; V gene: TRBV19; clone size: NA; D gene: NA; CDR3 protein: CASTGGGYSNQPQHF; CDR3 DNA: TGTGCCAGTACCGGGGGGGGGTATAGCAATCAGCCCCAGCATTTT
J gene: TRBJ1-1; V gene: TRBV4-1; clone size: NA; D gene: TRBD1; CDR3 protein: CASSRTGTARNTEAFF; CDR3 DNA: TGCGCCAGCAGCAGGACAGGTACCGCAAGGAACACTGAAGCTTTCTTT
J gene: TRBJ2-2; V gene: TRBV10-1; clone size: few; D gene: NA; CDR3 protein: CASTRDTNTGELFF; CDR3 DNA: TGCGCCAGCACTCGGGACACAAACACCGGGGAGCTGTTTTTT
J gene: TRBJ1-4; V gene: TRBV5-1; clone size: NA; D gene: TRBD1; CDR3 protein: CASSIGTGLNEKLFF; CDR3 DNA: TGCGCCAGCAGCATAGGGACAGGGCTAAATGAAAAACTGTTTTTT